This T cell receptor beta chain stems from a study of T cells in Graves' hyperthyroidism and ophthalmopathy. Study results and limitations: For ophthalmopathy, model prediction preceded onset by a median around 7 months. The blood repertoire included most of the expanded thyroid clonotypes above 0.001.

There are a few counts of this clonotype. What it recognizes is unknown. Amplification of TCR beta CDR3 regions was performed using RNA transcripts as template. The HTBI primer set was used in a first-round RT-PCR of the TCR CDR3. Each CDR3 protein is one row after TCRdb ran MiXCR on the multiplex PCR reads. The data contain some 510,000 distinct CDR3 sequences, around 20% of them singletons. The V end was cut by 6 bases, the J end by 0 bases, with 18 bases between. CDR3 size: 17 residues. CDR1 is MRHNA and CDR2 is SNTAGT in the germline V gene. Sequences were obtained from blood. The receptor comes from a man aged 18 to 35 with Graves' hyperthyroidism. V is TRBV6-4 and J is TRBJ1-3; maybe TRBD1 (5 bases). CDR3 region: CASSRKPSGFSGNTIYF. The CDR3 DNA is TGTGCCAGCAGCCGAAAACCCTCAGGGTTCTCTGGAAACACCATATATTTT.